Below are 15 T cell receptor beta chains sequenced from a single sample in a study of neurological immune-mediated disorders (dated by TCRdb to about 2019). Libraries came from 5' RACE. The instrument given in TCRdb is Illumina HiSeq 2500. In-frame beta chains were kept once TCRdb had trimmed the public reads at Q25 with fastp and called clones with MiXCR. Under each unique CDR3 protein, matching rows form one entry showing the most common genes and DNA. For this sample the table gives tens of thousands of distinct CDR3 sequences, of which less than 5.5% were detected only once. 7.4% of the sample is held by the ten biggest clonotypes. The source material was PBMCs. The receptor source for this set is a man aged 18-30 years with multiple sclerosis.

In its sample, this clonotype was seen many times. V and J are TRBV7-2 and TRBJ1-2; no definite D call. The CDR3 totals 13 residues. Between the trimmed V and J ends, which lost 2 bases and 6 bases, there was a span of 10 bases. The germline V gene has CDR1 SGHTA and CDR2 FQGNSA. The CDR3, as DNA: TGTGCCAGCAGCTTAAGAGGAGGGAATGGCTACACCTTC. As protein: CASSLRGGNGYTF.

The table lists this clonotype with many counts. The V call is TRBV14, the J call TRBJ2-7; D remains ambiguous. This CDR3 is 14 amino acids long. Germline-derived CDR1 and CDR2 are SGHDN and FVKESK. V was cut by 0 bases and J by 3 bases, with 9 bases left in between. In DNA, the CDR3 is TGTGCCAGCAGCCAAGAGGGCTACTACTACGAGCAGTACTTC. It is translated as CASSQEGYYYEQYF.

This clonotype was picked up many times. This CDR3 is CASTPRGGGSPLHF. The CDR3 DNA follows: TGTGCCAGCACCCCTAGGGGAGGGGGTTCACCCCTCCACTTT. The rearrangement links TRBV25-1 to TRBJ1-6, with TRBD1 as a possible D gene (6 bases). The germline V gene encodes CDR1 MGHDK and CDR2 SYGVNS. Between the trimmed V and J ends, which lost 7 bases and 9 bases, there was a span of 16 bases. This CDR3 spans 14 amino acids. Full variable domain (rest looked up from reference TRBV25-1 and TRBJ1-6): EADIYQTPRYLVIGTGKKITLECSQTMGHDKMYWYQQDPGMELHLIHYSYGVNSTEKGDLSSESTVSRIRTEHFPLTLESARPSHTSQYLCASTPRGGGSPLHFGNGTRLTVT.

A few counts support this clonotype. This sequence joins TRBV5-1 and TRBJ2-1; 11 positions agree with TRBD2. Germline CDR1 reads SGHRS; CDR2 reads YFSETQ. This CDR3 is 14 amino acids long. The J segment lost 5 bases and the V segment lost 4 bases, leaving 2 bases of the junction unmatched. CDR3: CASSDSGGDNEQFF. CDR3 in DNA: TGCGCCAGCAGCGATAGCGGGGGGGACAATGAGCAGTTCTTC.

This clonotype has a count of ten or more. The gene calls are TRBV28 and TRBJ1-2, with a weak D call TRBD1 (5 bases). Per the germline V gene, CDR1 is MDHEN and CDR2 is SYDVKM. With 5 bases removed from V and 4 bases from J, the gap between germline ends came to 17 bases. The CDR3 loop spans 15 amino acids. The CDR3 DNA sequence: TGTGCCAGCAGTACACTACTTGGGACCATCTATGGCTACACCTTC. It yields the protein CASSTLLGTIYGYTF.

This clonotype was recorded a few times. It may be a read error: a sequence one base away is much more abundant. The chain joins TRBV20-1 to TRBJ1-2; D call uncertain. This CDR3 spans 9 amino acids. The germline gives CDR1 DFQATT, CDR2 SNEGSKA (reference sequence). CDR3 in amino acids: CSALESNSF. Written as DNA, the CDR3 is TGCAGTGCCCTGGAAAGTAATTCCTTC.

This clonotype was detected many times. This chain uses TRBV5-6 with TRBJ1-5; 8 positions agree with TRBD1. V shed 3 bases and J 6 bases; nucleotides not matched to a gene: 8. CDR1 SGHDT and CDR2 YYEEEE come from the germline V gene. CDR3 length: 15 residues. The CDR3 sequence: CASSSRQGLLQPQHF. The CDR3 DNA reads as TGTGCCAGCAGCTCGAGACAGGGGCTTCTTCAGCCCCAGCATTTT.

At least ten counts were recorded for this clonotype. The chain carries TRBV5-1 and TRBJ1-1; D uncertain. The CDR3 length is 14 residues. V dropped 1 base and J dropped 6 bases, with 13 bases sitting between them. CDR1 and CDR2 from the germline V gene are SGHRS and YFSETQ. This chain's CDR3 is CASSLRVYDPEAFF. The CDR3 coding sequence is TGCGCCAGCAGCTTGAGGGTTTACGATCCTGAAGCTTTCTTT.

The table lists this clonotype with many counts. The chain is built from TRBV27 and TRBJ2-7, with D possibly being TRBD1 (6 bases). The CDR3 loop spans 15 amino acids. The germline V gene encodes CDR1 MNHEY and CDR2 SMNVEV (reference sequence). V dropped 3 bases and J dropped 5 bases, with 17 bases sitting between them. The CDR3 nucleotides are TGTGCCAGCAGTTTCCGACGGGATGGGGACAACGAGCAGTACTTC. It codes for CASSFRRDGDNEQYF.

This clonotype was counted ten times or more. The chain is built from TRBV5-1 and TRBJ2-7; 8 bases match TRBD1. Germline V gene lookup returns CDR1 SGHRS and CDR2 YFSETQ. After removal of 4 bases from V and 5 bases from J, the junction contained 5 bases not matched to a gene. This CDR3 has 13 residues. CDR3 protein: CASSIRTGNEQYF. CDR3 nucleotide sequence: TGCGCCAGCAGCATCAGGACAGGGAACGAGCAGTACTTC.

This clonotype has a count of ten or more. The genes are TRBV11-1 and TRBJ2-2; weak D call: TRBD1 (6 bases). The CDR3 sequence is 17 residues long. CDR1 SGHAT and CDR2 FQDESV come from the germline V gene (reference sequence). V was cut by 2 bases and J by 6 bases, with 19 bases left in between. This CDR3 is CASSLFPTGNIAGELFF. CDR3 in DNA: TGTGCCAGCAGCTTATTCCCTACAGGGAATATAGCCGGGGAGCTGTTTTTT.

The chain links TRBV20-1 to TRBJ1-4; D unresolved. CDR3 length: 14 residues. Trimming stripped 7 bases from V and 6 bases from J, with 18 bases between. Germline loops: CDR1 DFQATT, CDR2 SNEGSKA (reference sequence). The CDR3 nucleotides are TGCAGTGTCTCGAGAGCAAAGGGAGATGAAAAACTGTTTTTT. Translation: CSVSRAKGDEKLFF.

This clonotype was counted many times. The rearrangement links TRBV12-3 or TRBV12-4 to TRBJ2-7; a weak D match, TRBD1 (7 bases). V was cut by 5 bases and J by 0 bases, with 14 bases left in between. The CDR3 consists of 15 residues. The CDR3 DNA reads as TGTGCCAGCAGTCGCAGACAGGGAGGCTCCTACGAGCAGTACTTC. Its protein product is CASSRRQGGSYEQYF.

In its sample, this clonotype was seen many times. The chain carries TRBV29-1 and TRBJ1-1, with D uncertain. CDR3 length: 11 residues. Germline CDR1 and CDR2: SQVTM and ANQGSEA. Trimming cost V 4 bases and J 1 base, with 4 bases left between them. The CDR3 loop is CSVAENTEAFF. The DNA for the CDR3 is TGCAGCGTTGCGGAGAACACTGAAGCTTTCTTT.

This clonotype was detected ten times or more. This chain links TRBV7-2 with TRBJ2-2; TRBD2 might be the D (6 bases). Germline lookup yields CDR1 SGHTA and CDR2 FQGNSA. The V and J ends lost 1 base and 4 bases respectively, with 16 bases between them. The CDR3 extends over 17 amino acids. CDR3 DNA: TGTGCCAGCAGCTTAGGGGTGTCGACTAGAGGCACCGGGGAGCTGTTTTTT. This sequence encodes CASSLGVSTRGTGELFF. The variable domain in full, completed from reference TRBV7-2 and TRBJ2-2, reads GAGVSQSPSNKVTEKGKDVELRCDPISGHTALYWYRQSLGQGLEFLIYFQGNSAPDKSGLPSDRFSAERTGGSVSTLTIQRTQQEDSAVYLCASSLGVSTRGTGELFFGEGSRLTVL.